This TCR beta chain originates from a study of T cells after yellow fever vaccination. Whole-study results and caveats: Most primary-vaccination clones reappeared after the booster (about 95% CD4, approximately 88% CD8).

This CDR3 is 14 amino acids long. Germline assignment: CDR1 MNHEY and CDR2 SVGAGI. V dropped 6 bases and J dropped 3 bases, with 12 bases sitting between them. This clonotype has at least ten counts. Its cognate antigen is unknown. TCRdb processed the 5' RACE reads anew with MiXCR; each CDR3 protein has one entry. The repertoire has roughly 190,000 distinct CDR3 sequences, about 10% of them found once; the top ten carry 35% to 40%. The receptor's source is a man aged 18-30 years who received the YFV17D yellow fever vaccine. The rearrangement uses TRBV6-5 and TRBJ1-5; no definite D call. The starting material was CD8+ T cells sorted from PBMCs, obtained 15 days after the yellow fever booster vaccination. The CDR3 DNA follows: TGTGCCAGCAGGGAAGCCGAACCCAATCAGCCCCAGCATTTT. Residues: CASREAEPNQPQHF.